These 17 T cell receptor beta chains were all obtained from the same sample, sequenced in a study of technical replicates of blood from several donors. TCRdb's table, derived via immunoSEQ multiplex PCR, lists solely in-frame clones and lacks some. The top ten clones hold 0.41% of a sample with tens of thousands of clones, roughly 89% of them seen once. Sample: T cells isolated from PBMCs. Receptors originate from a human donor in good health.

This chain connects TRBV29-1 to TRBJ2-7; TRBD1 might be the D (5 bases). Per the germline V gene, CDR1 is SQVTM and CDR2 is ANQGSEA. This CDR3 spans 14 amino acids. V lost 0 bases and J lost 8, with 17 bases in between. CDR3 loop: CSVEEHDDSRQQYF. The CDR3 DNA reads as TGCAGCGTTGAAGAACACGACGACAGCCGACAGCAGTACTTC.

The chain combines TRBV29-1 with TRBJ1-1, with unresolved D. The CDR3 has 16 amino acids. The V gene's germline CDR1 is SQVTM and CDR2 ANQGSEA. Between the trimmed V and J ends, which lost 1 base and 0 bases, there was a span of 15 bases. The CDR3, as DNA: TGCAGCGTTGAAGGAGCCTCCCAGCAGGTGAACACTGAAGCTTTCTTT. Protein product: CSVEGASQQVNTEAFF.

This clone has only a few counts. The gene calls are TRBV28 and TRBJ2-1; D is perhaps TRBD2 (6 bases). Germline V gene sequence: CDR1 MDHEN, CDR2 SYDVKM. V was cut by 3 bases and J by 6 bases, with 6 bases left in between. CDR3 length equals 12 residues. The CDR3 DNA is TGTGCCAGCAGTTTTAGCGGCAATGAGCAGTTCTTC. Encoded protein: CASSFSGNEQFF. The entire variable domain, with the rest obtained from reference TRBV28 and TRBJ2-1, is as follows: DVKVTQSSRYLVKRTGEKVFLECVQDMDHENMFWYRQDPGLGLRLIYFSYDVKMKEKGDIPEGYSVSREKKERFSLILESASTNQTSMYLCASSFSGNEQFFGPGTRLTVL.

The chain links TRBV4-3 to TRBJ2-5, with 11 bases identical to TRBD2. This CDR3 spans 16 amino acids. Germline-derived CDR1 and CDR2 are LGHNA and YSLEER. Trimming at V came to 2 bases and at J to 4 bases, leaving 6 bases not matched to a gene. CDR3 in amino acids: CASSQNSLAGGETQYF. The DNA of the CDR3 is TGCGCCAGCAGCCAAAACTCCCTAGCGGGAGGAGAGACCCAGTACTTC.

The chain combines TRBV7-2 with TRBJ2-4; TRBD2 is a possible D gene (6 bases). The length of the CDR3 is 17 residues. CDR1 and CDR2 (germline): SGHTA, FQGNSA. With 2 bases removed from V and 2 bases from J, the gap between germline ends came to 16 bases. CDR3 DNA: TGTGCCAGCAGCTTATACGTCGGGGCGGGGTCCAAAAACATTCAGTACTTC. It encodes CASSLYVGAGSKNIQYF. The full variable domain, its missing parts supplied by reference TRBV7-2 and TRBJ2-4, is GAGVSQSPSNKVTEKGKDVELRCDPISGHTALYWYRQSLGQGLEFLIYFQGNSAPDKSGLPSDRFSAERTGGSVSTLTIQRTQQEDSAVYLCASSLYVGAGSKNIQYFGAGTRLSVL.

The CDR3 sequence is CASSREDYNEQFF. The CDR3 DNA is TGTGCCAGCAGTCGAGAAGATTACAATGAGCAGTTCTTC. The chain recombines TRBV6-5 with TRBJ2-1; D not certain. CDR3 length: 13 amino acids. Trimming left V 5 bases short and J 4 bases short, with 9 bases between. Germline values: CDR1 MNHEY, CDR2 SVGAGI.

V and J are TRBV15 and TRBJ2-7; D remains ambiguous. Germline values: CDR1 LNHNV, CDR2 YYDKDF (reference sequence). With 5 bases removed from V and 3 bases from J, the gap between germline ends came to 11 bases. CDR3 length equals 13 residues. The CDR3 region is CATSFNYNYEQYF. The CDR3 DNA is TGTGCCACCAGCTTCAACTATAACTACGAGCAGTACTTC.

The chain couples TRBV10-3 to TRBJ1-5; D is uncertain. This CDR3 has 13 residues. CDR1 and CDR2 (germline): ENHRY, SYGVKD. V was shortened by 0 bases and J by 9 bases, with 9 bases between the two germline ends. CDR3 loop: CAISESGEAPQHF. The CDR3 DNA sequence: TGTGCCATCAGTGAGTCGGGAGAAGCGCCCCAGCATTTT.

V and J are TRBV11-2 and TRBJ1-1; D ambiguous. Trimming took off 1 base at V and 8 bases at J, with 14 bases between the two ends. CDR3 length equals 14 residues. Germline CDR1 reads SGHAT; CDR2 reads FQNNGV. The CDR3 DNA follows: TGTGCCAGCAGCTTAGCCACAGCCTACATCGAAGCTTTCTTT. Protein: CASSLATAYIEAFF.

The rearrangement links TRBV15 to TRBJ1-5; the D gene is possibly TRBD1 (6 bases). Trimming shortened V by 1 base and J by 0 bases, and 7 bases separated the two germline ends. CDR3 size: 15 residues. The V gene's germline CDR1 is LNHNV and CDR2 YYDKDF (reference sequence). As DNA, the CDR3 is TGTGCCACCAGCAGAGGAGGGGGTAGCAATCAGCCCCAGCATTTT. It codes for CATSRGGGSNQPQHF.

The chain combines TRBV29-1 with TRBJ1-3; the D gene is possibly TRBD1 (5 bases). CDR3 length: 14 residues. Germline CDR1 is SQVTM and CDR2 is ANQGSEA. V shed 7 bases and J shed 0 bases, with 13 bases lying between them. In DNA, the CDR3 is TGCAGCGCCACGGACACCCGCTCTGGAAACACCATATATTTT. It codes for CSATDTRSGNTIYF.

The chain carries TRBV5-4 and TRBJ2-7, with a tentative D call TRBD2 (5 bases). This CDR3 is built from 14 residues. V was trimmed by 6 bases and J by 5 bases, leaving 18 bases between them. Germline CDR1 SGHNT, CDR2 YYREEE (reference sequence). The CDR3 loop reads CASTDGETPHEQYF. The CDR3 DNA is TGTGCCAGCACCGATGGGGAGACCCCCCACGAGCAGTACTTC.

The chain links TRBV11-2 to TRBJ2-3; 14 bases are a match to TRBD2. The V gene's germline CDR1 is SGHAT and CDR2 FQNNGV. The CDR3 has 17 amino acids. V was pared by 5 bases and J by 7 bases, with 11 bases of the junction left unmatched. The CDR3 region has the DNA TGTGCCAGCAGCACGGGACTAGCGGGAGAGGGAGCGAATACGCAGTATTTT. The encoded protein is CASSTGLAGEGANTQYF.

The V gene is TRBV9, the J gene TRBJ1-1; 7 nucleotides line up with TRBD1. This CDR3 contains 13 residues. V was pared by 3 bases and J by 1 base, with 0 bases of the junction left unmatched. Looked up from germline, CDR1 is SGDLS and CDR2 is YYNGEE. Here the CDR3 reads CASSGQGNTEAFF. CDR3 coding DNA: TGTGCCAGCAGCGGACAGGGGAACACTGAAGCTTTCTTT.

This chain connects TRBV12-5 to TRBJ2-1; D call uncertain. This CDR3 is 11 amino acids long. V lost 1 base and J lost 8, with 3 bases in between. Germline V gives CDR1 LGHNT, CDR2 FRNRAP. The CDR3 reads CASGLGDEQFF. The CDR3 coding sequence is TGTGCTAGTGGTTTGGGCGATGAGCAGTTCTTC. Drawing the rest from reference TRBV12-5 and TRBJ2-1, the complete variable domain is DARVTQTPRHKVTEMGQEVTMRCQPILGHNTVFWYRQTMMQGLELLAYFRNRAPLDDSGMPKDRFSAEMPDATLATLKIQPSEPRDSAVYFCASGLGDEQFFGPGTRLTVL.

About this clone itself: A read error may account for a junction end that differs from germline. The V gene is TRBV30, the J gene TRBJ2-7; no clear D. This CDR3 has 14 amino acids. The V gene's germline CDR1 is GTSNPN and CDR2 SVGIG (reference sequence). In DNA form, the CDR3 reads TGTGCCTGGGGTGTCCCCCTGTATACCTACGAGCAGTACTTC. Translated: CAWGVPLYTYEQYF. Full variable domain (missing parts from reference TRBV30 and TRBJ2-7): SQTIHQWPATLVQPVGSPLSLECTVEGTSNPNLYWYRQAAGRGLQLLFYSVGIGQISSEVPQNLSASRPQDRQFILSSKKLLLSDSGFYLCAWGVPLYTYEQYFGPGTRLTVT.

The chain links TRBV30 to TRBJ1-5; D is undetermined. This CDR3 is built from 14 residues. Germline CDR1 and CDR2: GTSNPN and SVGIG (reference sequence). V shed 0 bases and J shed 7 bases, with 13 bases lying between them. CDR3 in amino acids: CAWSVGGLGQPQHF. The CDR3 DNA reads TGTGCCTGGAGTGTAGGAGGGTTAGGACAGCCCCAGCATTTT.